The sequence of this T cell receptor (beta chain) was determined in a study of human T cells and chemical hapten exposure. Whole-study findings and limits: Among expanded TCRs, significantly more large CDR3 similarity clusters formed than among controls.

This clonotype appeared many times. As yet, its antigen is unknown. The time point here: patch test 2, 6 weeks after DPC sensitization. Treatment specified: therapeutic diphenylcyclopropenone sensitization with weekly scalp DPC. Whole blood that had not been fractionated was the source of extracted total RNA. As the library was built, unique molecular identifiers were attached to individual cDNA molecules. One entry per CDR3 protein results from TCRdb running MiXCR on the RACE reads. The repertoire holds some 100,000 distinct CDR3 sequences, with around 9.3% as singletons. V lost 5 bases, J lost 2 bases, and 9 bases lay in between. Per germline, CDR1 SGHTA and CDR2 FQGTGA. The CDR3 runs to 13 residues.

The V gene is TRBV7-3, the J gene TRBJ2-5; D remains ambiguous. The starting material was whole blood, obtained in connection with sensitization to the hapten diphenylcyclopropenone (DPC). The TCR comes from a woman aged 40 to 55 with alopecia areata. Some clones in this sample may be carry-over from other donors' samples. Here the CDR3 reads CASSTTDQETQYF. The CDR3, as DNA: TGTGCCAGCAGCACTACGGATCAAGAGACCCAGTACTTC. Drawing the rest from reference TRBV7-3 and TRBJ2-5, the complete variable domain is GAGVSQTPSNKVTEKGKYVELRCDPISGHTALYWYRQSLGQGPEFLIYFQGTGAADDSGLPNDRFFAVRPEGSVSTLKIQRTERGDSAVYLCASSTTDQETQYFGPGTRLLVL.